A selection of T cell receptor beta chains follows, all from one sample in a study of vaccination and CD4 T cells after COVID-19. TCRdb used MiXCR to reprocess the PCR reads, holding one entry per CDR3 protein. Among thousands of distinct CDR3 sequences listed, 30% to 35% were seen once. These TCRs are of unknown antigen specificity. The sequenced sample was CD4+ T cells from blood, cultured in vitro. The receptors originated from a human donor in good health. The conserved cysteine and the conserved F or W are not part of the CDR3 here.

>TRBJ1-1|TRBV6-5
ASSYAGNMNTEAF
>TRBJ1-3|TRBV7-9
ASSLGQNTIY
>TRBJ2-3|TRBV20-1
SPSGRARGTDTQY
>TRBJ2-5|TRBV7-3
ASSPTGLTGETQY
>TRBJ2-5|TRBV19
ASSGGRAETQY
>TRBJ1-5|TRBV25-1
ASRVGNQPQH
>TRBJ1-2|TRBV2
ASSEGLGYGYT
>TRBJ2-3|TRBV7-9
ASILGDTSSDTQY
>TRBJ1-1|TRBV20-1
SASEGRESSEAF
>TRBJ2-7|TRBV19
ARSGLSRTYEQY
>TRBJ2-1|TRBV6-5
ASSFRTSGANNEQF
>TRBJ2-1|TRBV10-1
ASRGSLQTLSLVEQF
>TRBJ1-2|TRBV4-3
ASSQWQGNYGYT
>TRBJ2-7|TRBV19
ASSTSSRGGYEQY
>TRBJ2-1|TRBV14
ASSALTSGSNNDEQF
>TRBJ2-3|TRBV7-8
ASSSLGGTSTDTQY
>TRBJ2-3|TRBV7-8
ASSPSRGTDTQY
>TRBJ2-2|TRBV7-2
ASSHPGLAGVNTGELF
>TRBJ2-2|TRBV7-8
ASSQGQTNTGELF
>TRBJ1-5|TRBV7-9
ASSQGRGGFNQPQH
>TRBJ2-1|TRBV5-1
ASSKGLARDNEQF
>TRBJ2-7|TRBV7-8
ASSLSQSSYEQY
>TRBJ1-3|TRBV7-8
ASSLPPRGNTIY
>TRBJ2-5|TRBV5-4
ASSPGRSGETQY
>TRBJ1-2|TRBV5-5
ASSLDRVVGYT
>TRBJ1-2|TRBV20-1
SVWTGGSYGYT
>TRBJ2-3|TRBV6-1
ASRSQTGGTDTQY
>TRBJ2-7|TRBV7-2
ASSRRVAEQY
>TRBJ2-7|TRBV30
AWSGGRSGRSYEQY
>TRBJ2-2|TRBV6-2/TRBV6-3
ASRTAANTGELF
>TRBJ2-1|TRBV20-1
SAQQGSWNNEQF
>TRBJ1-3|TRBV2
ASWSASGNTIY
>TRBJ2-3|TRBV24-1
ATSDTQREIEDTQY
>TRBJ1-1|TRBV11-1
ASSLATAFGRNTEAF
>TRBJ2-2|TRBV6-1
ASSRNTGELF
>TRBJ1-2|TRBV6-1
ASRQTGNYGYT
>TRBJ2-5|TRBV5-4
ASSFQRGIQETQY
>TRBJ2-7|TRBV20-1
SARRQDYEQY
>TRBJ2-4|TRBV6-2/TRBV6-3
AVGTDRLAKNIQY
>TRBJ1-5|TRBV28
ASSPDSSNQPQH
>TRBJ2-5|TRBV24-1
ATSDPDRYQETQY
>TRBJ1-6|TRBV20-1
SARDSGNSANSPLH
>TRBJ2-2|TRBV30
AWSPWGRGDTGELF
>TRBJ2-7|TRBV6-2/TRBV6-3
ATRRRAYEQY
>TRBJ1-1|TRBV27
ASSFRDGKAF
>TRBJ1-1|TRBV19
ATLTGTEAF
>TRBJ2-2|TRBV7-3
ASSPPAGGFTGELF
>TRBJ2-1|TRBV6-1
ASKVLANYNEQF
>TRBJ2-7|TRBV7-9
ASSSLRTGSSYEQY
>TRBJ2-7|TRBV20-1
SGQGGFPYEQY
>TRBJ2-3|TRBV20-1
SATTGEYRTDTQY
>TRBJ1-1|TRBV12-3/TRBV12-4
ASSLEQGRAEAF
>TRBJ1-1|TRBV19
ASGPWDTLEAF
>TRBJ2-7|TRBV27
ASRHSGTSYEQY
>TRBJ2-3|TRBV5-4
ASSLNLGGDTQY
>TRBJ2-3|TRBV10-3
AIRNRQGSGTDTQY
>TRBJ2-1|TRBV20-1
STGGEGAYDEQF
>TRBJ2-7|TRBV20-1
SAISRRLYEQY
>TRBJ2-3|TRBV7-2
ASSLKGLTDTQY
>TRBJ2-3|TRBV7-2
ASSLGLAATDTQY